This section outlines one TCR beta chain sequence together with its context. The data were taken from a study of blood T cell repertoires in COVID-19. Study details: The samples span acute and convalescent COVID-19 from the United States, Italy and Spain. PBMCs, B-cell-depleted T cells, or T cells were the source of the cDNA or gDNA that made up the material.

Per the original methods: Amplification of reference gene primers provided the estimated nucleated cell counts. Sequenced by immunoSEQ multiplex PCR; TCRdb stores in-frame clones only, minus some. That table supplies the V and J calls and clone size; D and trimming were determined from the DNA. Seen here are under 250,000 clones, approximately 80% observed once, and the top ten hold about 1.3%. Allocation to cohorts depended on clinical history reported by the participants. Sequencing was performed on PBMCs or T cells enriched from blood (not recorded which). The clonotype comes from a woman between 35 and 50 years old with acute COVID-19.

The CDR3 loop is CASSLGTLNTEAFF. For the CDR3, the DNA is TGTGCCAGCAGCTTAGGAACACTGAACACTGAAGCTTTCTTT. V and J are TRBV7-8 and TRBJ1-1, with D hard to call. CDR1 SGHVS and CDR2 FQNEAQ come from the germline V gene. The CDR3 has 14 amino acids. V was cut by 1 base and J by 0 bases, with 6 bases left in between.